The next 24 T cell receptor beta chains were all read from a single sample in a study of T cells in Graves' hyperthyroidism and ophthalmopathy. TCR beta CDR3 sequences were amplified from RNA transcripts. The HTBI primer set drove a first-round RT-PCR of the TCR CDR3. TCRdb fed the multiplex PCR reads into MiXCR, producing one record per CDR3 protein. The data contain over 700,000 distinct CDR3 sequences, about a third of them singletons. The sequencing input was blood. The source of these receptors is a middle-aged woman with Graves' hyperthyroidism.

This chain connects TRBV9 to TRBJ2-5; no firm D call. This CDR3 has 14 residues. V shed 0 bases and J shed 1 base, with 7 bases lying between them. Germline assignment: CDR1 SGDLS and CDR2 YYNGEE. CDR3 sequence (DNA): TGTGCCAGCAGCGTAGGGAGTGCCCAAGAGACCCAGTACTTC. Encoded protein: CASSVGSAQETQYF. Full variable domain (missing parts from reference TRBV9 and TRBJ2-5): DSGVTQTPKHLITATGQRVTLRCSPRSGDLSVYWYQQSLDQGLQFLIQYYNGEERAKGNILERFSAQQFPDLHSELNLSSLELGDSALYFCASSVGSAQETQYFGPGTRLLVL.

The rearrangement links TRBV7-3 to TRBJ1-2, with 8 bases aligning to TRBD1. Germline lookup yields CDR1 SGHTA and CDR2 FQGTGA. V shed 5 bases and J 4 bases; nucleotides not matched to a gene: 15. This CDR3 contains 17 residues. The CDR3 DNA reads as TGTGCCAGCAGCCGTCTGGGACAGGCCATCGGGGGCTATGGCTACACCTTC. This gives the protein CASSRLGQAIGGYGYTF. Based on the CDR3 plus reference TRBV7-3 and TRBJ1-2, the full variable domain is GAGVSQTPSNKVTEKGKYVELRCDPISGHTALYWYRQSLGQGPEFLIYFQGTGAADDSGLPNDRFFAVRPEGSVSTLKIQRTERGDSAVYLCASSRLGQAIGGYGYTFGSGTRLTVV.

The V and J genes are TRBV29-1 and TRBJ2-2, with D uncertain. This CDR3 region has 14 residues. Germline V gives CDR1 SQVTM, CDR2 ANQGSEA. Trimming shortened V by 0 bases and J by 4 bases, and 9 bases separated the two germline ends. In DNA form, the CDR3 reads TGCAGCGTTGAAGAAGGTTCTACCACCGGGGAGCTGTTTTTT. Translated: CSVEEGSTTGELFF.

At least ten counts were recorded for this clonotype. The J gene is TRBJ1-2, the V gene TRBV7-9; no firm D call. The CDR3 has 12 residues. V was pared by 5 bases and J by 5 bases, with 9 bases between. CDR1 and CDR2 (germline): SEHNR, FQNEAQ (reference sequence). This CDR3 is CASSTTEYGYTF. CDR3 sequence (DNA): TGTGCCAGCAGCACGACGGAGTATGGCTACACCTTC.

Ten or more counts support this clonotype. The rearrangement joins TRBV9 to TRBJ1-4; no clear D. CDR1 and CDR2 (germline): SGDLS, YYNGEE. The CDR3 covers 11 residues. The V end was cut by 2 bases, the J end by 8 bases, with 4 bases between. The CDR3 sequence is CASSVGEKLFF. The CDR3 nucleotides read TGTGCCAGCAGCGTGGGGGAAAAACTGTTTTTT.

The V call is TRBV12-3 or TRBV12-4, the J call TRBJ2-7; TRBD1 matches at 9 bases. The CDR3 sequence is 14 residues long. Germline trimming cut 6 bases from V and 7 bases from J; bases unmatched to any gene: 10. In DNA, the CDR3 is TGTGCCAGCAGCCCCGGGACAGGGTTTCGGGAGCAGTACTTC. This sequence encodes CASSPGTGFREQYF.

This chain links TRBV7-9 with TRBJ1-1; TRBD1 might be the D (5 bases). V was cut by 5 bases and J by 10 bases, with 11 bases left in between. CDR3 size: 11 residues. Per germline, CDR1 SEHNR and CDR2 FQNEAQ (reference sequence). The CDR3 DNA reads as TGTGCCAGCAGCGATAGCGGGGGAGCTTTCTTT. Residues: CASSDSGGAFF. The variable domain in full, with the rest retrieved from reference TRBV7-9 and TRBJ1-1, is DTGVSQNPRHKITKRGQNVTFRCDPISEHNRLYWYRQTLGQGPEFLTYFQNEAQLEKSRLLSDRFSAERPKGSFSTLEIQRTEQGDSAMYLCASSDSGGAFFGQGTRLTVV.

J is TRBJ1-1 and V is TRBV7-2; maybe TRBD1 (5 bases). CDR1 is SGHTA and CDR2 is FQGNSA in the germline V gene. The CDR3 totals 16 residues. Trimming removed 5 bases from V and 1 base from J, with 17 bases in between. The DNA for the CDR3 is TGTGCCAGCAGCGGAAATCGGGGGGGTGGGAACACTGAAGCTTTCTTT. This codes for CASSGNRGGGNTEAFF.

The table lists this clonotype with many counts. The CDR3 DNA sequence: TGTGCCACCAGTGGGGCCCTGGGACCGTCGAACACCGGGGAGCTGTTTTTT. Translation gives CATSGALGPSNTGELFF. The rearrangement links TRBV24-1 to TRBJ2-2; D assignment may be TRBD1 or TRBD2 (5 bases each). CDR1 and CDR2 from the germline V gene are KGHDR and SFDVKD. This CDR3 region has 17 residues. Trimming shortened V by 5 bases and J by 0 bases, and 15 bases separated the two germline ends.

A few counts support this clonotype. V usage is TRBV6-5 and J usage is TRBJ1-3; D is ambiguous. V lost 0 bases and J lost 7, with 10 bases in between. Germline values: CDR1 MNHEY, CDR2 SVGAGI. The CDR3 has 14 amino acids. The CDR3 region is CASSYSSGVNTIYF. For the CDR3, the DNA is TGTGCCAGCAGTTACTCATCTGGGGTGAACACCATATATTTT.

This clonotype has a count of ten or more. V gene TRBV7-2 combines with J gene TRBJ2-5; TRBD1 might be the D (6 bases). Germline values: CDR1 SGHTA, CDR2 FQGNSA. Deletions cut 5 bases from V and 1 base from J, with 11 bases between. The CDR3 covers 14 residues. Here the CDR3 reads CASSLPTGQETQYF. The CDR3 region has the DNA TGTGCCAGCAGCCTACCGACAGGCCAAGAGACCCAGTACTTC.

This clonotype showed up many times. In nucleotides, the CDR3 is TGTGCCAGCAGTGAATATAGCACGGCTTGGGGCTACACCTTC. Protein product: CASSEYSTAWGYTF. The rearrangement joins TRBV25-1 to TRBJ1-2; D gene uncertain. This CDR3 region has 14 residues. V was pared by 0 bases and J by 8 bases, with 13 bases between. Germline-derived CDR1 and CDR2 are MGHDK and SYGVNS.

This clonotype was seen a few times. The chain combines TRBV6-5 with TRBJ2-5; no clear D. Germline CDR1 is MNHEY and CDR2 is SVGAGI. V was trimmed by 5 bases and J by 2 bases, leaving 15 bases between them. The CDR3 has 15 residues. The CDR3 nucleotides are TGTGCCAGCAGTCCCCCTGGACGAAAACAAGAGACCCAGTACTTC. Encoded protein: CASSPPGRKQETQYF.

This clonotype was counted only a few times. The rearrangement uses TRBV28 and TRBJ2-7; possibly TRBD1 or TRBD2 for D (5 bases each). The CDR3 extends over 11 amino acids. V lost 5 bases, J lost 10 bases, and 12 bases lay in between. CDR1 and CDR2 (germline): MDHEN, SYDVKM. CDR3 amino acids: CASSGTRVQYF. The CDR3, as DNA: TGTGCCAGCAGTGGGACCCGGGTCCAGTACTTC.

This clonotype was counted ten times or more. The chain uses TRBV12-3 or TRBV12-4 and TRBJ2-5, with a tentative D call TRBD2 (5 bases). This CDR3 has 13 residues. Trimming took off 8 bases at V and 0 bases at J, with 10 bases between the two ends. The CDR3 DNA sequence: TGTGCCAGCGGACCGGGGTACCAAGAGACCCAGTACTTC. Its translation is CASGPGYQETQYF.

This chain's CDR3 is CASGHTTMGAGGGNQPQHF. In DNA form, the CDR3 reads TGTGCCAGCGGTCACACCACTATGGGGGCAGGGGGGGGCAATCAGCCCCAGCATTTT. The chain links TRBV12-3 or TRBV12-4 to TRBJ1-5; 7 bases match TRBD1. V gave up 8 bases and J gave up 2 bases; unmatched junction bases: 21. This CDR3 contains 19 residues.

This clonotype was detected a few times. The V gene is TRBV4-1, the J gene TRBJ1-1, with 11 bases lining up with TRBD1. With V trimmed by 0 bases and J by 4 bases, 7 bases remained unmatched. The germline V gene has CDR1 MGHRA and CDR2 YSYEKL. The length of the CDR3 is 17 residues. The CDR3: CASSQEFGTGGFTEAFF. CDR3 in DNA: TGCGCCAGCAGCCAAGAATTTGGGACAGGGGGTTTCACTGAAGCTTTCTTT.

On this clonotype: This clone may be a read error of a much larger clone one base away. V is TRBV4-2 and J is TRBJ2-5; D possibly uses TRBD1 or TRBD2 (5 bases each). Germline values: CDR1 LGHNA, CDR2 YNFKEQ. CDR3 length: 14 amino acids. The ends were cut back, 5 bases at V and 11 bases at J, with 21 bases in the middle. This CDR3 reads CASSKRDGTYKQYF. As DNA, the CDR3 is TGTGCCAGCAGCAAACGGGACGGAACCTACAAGCAGTACTTC.

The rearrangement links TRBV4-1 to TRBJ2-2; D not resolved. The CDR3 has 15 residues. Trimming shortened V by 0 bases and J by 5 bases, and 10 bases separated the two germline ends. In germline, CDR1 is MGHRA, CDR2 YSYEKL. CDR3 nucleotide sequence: TGCGCCAGCAGCCAAGATCATACAGCAACCGGGGAGCTGTTTTTT. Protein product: CASSQDHTATGELFF.

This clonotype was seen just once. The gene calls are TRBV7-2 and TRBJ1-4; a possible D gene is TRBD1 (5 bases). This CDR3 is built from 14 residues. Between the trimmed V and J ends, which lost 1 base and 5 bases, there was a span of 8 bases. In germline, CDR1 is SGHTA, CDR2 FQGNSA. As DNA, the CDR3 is TGTGCCAGCAGCTTAGGGACAAGGAATGAAAAACTGTTTTTT. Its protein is CASSLGTRNEKLFF.

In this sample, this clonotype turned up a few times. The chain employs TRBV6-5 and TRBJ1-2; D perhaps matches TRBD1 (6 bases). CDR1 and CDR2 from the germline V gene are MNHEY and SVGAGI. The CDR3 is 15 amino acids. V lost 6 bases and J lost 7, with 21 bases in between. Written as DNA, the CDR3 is TGTGCCAGCAGCTCCTACAAATGGGGGGCGGGTGGCTACACCTTC. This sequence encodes CASSSYKWGAGGYTF.

The CDR3 is CASSRATGANYGYTF. The DNA of the CDR3 is TGTGCCAGCAGCAGAGCGACAGGAGCTAACTATGGCTACACCTTC. The genes are TRBV5-4 and TRBJ1-2, with a weak D call TRBD1 (6 bases). Germline CDR1 SGHNT, CDR2 YYREEE (reference sequence). Trimming pared 4 bases from V and 0 bases from J, leaving 13 bases between. This CDR3 has 15 amino acids.

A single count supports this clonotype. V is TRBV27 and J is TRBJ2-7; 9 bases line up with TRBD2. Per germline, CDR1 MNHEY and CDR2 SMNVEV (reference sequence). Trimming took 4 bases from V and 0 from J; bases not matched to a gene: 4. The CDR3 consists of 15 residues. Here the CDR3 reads CASSSRLAVSYEQYF. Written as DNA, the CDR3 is TGTGCCAGCAGTTCCCGACTAGCGGTCTCCTACGAGCAGTACTTC.

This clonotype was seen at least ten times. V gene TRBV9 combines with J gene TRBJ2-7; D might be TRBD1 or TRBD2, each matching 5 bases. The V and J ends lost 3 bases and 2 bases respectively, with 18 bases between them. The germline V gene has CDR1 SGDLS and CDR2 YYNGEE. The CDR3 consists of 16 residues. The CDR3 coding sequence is TGTGCCAGCAGCGCGCCCTCCGGGGCACCGCCCTACGAGCAGTACTTC. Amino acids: CASSAPSGAPPYEQYF.